What follows describes a single T cell receptor (beta chain). Its antigen is not known. TCR beta CDR3 sequences were amplified from RNA transcripts. An initial round of RT-PCR targeting the TCR CDR3 relied on the HTBI primer set. TCRdb reprocessed the multiplex PCR reads via MiXCR and lists one record per CDR3 protein. In the table there are tens of thousands of distinct CDR3 sequences, less than 65% of which are singletons. Germline-derived CDR1 and CDR2 are SGHTA and FQGNSA. The length of the CDR3 is 13 residues. The V end was cut by 5 bases, the J end by 0 bases, with 8 bases between. The data are from a study of T cells in Graves' hyperthyroidism and ophthalmopathy. Diagnoses were established using clinical symptoms, serum thyroxine and TRAb, thyroid ultrasound and orbital computed tomography. Study-level findings and limits: Ophthalmopathy and stable hyperthyroidism were told apart by a 13 V-J model.

The gene calls are TRBV7-2 and TRBJ2-7; no clear D gene. The sequence was collected from a man aged 18 to 29 with Graves' hyperthyroidism. The sample taken for sequencing was peripheral blood or thyroid tissue (not recorded which). The CDR3 DNA sequence: TGTGCCAGCAGCCGATATTTCTCCTACGAGCAGTACTTC. This sequence encodes CASSRYFSYEQYF.